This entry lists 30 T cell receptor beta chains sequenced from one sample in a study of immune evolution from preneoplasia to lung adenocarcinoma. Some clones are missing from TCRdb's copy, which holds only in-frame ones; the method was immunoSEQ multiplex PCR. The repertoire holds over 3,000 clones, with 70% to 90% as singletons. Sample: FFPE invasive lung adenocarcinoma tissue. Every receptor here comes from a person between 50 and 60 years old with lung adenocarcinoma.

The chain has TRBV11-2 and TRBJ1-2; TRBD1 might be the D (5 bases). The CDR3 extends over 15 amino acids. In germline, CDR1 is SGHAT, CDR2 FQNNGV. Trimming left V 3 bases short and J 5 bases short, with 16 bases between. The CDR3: CASSFPSRVGYGYTF. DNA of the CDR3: TGTGCCAGCAGCTTCCCATCCAGGGTGGGATATGGCTACACCTTC.

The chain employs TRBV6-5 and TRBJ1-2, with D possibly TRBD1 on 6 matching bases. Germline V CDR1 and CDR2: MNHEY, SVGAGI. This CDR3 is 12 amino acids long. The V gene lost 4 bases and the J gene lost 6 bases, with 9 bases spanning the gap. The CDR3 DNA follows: TGTGCCAGCAGTTTACAGGGAGATGGCTACACCTTC. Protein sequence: CASSLQGDGYTF.

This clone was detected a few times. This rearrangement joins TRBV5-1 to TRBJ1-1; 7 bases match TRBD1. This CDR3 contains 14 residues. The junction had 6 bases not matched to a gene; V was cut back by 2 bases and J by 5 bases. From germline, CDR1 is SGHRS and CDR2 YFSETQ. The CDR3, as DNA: TGCGCCAGCAGCTTTCTTGACAGGGAGACTGAAGCTTTCTTT. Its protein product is CASSFLDRETEAFF.

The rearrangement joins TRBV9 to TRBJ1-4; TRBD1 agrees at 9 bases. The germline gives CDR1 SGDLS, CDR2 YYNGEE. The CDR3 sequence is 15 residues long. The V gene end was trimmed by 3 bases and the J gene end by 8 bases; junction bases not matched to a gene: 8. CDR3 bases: TGTGCCAGCAGCGCGGACAGGGGAGTTGGGGAAAAACTGTTTTTT. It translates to CASSADRGVGEKLFF.

The CDR3 bases are TGTGCCAGCAGCTTTGGGACTAGCGGGTACAATGAGCAGTTCTTC. It specifies CASSFGTSGYNEQFF. This chain connects TRBV11-1 to TRBJ2-1; the match to TRBD2 covers 12 bases. The J segment lost 4 bases and the V segment lost 3 bases, leaving 1 base of the junction unmatched. The germline V gene has CDR1 SGHAT and CDR2 FQDESV (reference sequence). The CDR3 spans 15 residues.

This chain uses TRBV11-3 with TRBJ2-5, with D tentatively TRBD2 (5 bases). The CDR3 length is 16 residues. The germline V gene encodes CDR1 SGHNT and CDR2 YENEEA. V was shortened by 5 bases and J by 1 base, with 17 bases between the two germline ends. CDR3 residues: CASSPSPTTSQETQYF. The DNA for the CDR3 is TGTGCCAGCAGCCCTAGCCCTACGACAAGCCAAGAGACCCAGTACTTC. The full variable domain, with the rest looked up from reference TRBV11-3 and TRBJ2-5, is EAGVVQSPRYKIIEKKQPVAFWCNPISGHNTLYWYLQNLGQGPELLIRYENEEAVDDSQLPKDRFSAERLKGVDSTLKIQPAELGDSAVYLCASSPSPTTSQETQYFGPGTRLLVL.

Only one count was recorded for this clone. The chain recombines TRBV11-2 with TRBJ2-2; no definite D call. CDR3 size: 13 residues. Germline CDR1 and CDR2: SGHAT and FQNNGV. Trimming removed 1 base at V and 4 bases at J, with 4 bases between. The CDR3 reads CASSLASTGELFF. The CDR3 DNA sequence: TGTGCCAGCAGCTTAGCTAGCACCGGGGAGCTGTTTTTT. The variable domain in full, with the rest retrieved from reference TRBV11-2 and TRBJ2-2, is EAGVAQSPRYKIIEKRQSVAFWCNPISGHATLYWYQQILGQGPKLLIQFQNNGVVDDSQLPKDRFSAERLKGVDSTLKIQPAKLEDSAVYLCASSLASTGELFFGEGSRLTVL.

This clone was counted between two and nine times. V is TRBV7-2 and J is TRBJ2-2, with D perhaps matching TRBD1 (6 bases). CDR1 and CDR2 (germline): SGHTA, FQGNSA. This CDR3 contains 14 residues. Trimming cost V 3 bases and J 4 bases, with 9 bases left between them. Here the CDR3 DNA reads TGTGCCAGCAGCTTCGAGGGGGTCACCGGGGAGCTGTTTTTT. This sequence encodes CASSFEGVTGELFF.

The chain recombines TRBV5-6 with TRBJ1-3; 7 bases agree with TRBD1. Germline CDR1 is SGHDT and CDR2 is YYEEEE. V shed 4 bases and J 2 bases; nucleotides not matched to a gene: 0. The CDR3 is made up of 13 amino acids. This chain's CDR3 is CASSRGPGNTIYF. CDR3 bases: TGTGCCAGCAGCAGGGGGCCTGGAAACACCATATATTTT.

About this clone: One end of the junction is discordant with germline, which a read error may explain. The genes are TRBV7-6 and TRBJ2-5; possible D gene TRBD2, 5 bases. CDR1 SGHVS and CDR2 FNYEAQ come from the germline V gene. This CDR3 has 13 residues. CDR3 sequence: CANSLATQETQYF. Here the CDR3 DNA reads TGTGCCAACAGCTTAGCGACCCAAGAGACCCAGTACTTC.

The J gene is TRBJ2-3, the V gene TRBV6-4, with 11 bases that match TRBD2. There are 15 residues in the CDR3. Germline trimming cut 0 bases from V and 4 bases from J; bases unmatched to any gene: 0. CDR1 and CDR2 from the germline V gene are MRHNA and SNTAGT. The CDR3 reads CASSDSSGGADTQYF. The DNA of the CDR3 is TGTGCCAGCAGTGACTCTAGCGGGGGGGCAGATACGCAGTATTTT.

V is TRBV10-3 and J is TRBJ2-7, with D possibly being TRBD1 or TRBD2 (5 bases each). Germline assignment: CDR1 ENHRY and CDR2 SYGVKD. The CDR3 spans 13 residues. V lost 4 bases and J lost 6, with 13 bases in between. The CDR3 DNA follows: TGTGCCATCAGTGCTCAGGGAGAGCGCGAGCAGTACTTC. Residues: CAISAQGEREQYF.

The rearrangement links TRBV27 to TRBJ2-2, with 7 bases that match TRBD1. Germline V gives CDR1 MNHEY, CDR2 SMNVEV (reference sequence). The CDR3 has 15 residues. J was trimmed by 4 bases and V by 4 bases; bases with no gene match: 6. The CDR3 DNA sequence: TGTGCCAGCAGTTCATCGGGACAGTTCACCGGGGAGCTGTTTTTT. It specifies CASSSSGQFTGELFF.

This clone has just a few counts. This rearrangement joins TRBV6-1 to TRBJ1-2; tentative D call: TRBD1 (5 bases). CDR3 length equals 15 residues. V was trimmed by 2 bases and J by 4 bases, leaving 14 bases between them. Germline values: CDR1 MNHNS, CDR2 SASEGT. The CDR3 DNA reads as TGTGCCAGCAGTGAACTATTGACAGACTTCTATGGCTACACCTTC. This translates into CASSELLTDFYGYTF.

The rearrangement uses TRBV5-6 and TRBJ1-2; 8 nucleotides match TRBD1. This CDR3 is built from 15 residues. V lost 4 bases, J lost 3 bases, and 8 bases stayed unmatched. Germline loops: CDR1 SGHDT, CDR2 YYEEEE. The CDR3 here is CASSPGPDRDYGYTF. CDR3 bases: TGTGCCAGCAGCCCAGGACCGGACAGGGACTATGGCTACACCTTC.

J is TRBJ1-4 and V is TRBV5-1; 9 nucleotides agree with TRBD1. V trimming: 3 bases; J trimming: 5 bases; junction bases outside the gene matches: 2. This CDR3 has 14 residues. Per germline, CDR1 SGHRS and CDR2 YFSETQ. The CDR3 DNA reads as TGCGCCAGCAGCTACGGGACAGGGAATGAAAAACTGTTTTTT. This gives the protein CASSYGTGNEKLFF.

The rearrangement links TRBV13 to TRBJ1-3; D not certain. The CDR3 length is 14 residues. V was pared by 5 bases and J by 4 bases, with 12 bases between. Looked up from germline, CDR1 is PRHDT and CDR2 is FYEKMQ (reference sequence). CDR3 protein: CASSPHGFGNTIYF. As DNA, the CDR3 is TGTGCCAGCAGCCCCCACGGGTTCGGAAACACCATATATTTT.

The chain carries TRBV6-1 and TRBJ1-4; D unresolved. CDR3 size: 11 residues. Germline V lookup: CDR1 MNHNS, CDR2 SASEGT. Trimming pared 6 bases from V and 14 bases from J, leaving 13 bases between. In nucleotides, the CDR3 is TGTGCCAGCAGAGAGGACCTCCGGCTGTTTTTT. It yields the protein CASREDLRLFF.

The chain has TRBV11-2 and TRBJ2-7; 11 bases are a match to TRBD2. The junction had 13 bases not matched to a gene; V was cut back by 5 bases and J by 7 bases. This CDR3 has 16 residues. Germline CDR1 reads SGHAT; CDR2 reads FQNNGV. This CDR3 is CASSIRLAGSRGEQYF. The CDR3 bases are TGTGCCAGCAGCATCAGACTAGCGGGAAGCCGTGGGGAGCAGTACTTC.

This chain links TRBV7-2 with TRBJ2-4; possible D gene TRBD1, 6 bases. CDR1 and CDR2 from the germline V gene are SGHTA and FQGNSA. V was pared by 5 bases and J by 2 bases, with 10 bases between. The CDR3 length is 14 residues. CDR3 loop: CASSPDRSKNIQYF. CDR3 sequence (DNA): TGTGCCAGCAGCCCCGACAGGTCCAAAAACATTCAGTACTTC.

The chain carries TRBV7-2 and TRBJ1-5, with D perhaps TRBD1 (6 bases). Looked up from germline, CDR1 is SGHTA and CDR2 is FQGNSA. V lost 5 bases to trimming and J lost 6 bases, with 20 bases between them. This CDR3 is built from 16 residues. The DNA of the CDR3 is TGTGCCAGCAGCCAGGGGTCCGCAGGGGCGGGTCAGCCCCAGCATTTT. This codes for CASSQGSAGAGQPQHF. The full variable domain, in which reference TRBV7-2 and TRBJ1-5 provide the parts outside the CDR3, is GAGVSQSPSNKVTEKGKDVELRCDPISGHTALYWYRQSLGQGLEFLIYFQGNSAPDKSGLPSDRFSAERTGGSVSTLTIQRTQQEDSAVYLCASSQGSAGAGQPQHFGDGTRLSIL.

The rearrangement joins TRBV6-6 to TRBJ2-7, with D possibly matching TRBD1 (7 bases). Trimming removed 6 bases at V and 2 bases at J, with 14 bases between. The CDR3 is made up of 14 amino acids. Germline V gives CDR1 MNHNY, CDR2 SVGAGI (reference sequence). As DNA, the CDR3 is TGTGCCAGCAGCCGACAGGGAGGCACCTACGAGCAGTACTTC. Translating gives CASSRQGGTYEQYF.

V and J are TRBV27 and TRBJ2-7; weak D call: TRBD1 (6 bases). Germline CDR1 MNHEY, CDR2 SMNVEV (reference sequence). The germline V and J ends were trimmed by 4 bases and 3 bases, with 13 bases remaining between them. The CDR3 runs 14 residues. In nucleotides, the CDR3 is TGTGCCAGCAGTTACCAGGGGTTGCTCTACGAGCAGTACTTC. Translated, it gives CASSYQGLLYEQYF.

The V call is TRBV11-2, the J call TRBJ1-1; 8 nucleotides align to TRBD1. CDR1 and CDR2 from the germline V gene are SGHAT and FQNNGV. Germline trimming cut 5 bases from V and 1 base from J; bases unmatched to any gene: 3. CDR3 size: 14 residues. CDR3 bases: TGTGCCAGCAGCCCGACAGGGGAGAACACTGAAGCTTTCTTT. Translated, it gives CASSPTGENTEAFF.

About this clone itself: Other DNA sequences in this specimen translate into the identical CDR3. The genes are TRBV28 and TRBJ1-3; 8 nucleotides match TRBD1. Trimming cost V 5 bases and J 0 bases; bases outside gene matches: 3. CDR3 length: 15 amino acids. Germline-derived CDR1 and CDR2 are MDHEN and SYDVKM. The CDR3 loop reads CASSPGTGSGNTIYF. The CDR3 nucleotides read TGTGCCAGCAGTCCCGGGACAGGCTCTGGAAACACCATATATTTT. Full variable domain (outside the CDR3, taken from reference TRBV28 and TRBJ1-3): DVKVTQSSRYLVKRTGEKVFLECVQDMDHENMFWYRQDPGLGLRLIYFSYDVKMKEKGDIPEGYSVSREKKERFSLILESASTNQTSMYLCASSPGTGSGNTIYFGEGSWLTVV.

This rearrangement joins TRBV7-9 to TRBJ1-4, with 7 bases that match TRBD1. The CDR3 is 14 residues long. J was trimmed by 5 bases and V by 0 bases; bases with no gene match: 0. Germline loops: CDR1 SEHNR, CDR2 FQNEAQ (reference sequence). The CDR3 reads CASSLAGQNEKLFF. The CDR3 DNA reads TGTGCCAGCAGCTTAGCGGGACAGAATGAAAAACTGTTTTTT.

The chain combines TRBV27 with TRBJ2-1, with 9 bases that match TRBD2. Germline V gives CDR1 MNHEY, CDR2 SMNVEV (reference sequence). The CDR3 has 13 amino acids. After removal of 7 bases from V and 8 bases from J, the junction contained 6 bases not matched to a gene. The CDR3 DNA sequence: TGTGCCAGCAAACTTAGCGGGAGCGATGAGCAGTTCTTC. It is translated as CASKLSGSDEQFF.

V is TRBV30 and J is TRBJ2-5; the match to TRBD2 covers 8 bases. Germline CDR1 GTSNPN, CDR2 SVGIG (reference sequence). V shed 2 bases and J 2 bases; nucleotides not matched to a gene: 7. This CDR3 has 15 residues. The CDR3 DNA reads TGTGCCTGGAGTCCAACTAGCGGATCTCAAGAGACCCAGTACTTC. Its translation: CAWSPTSGSQETQYF.

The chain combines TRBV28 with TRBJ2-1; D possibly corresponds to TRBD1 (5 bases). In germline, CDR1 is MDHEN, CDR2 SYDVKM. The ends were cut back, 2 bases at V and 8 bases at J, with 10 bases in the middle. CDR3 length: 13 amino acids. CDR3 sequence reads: CASSLPGRDEQFF. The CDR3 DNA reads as TGTGCCAGCAGTTTACCAGGGCGAGATGAGCAGTTCTTC.

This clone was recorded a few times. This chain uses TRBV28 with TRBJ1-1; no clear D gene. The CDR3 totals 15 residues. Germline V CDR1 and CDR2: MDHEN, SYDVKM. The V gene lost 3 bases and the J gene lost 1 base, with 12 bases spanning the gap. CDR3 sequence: CASSLYGRTNTEAFF. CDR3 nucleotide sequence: TGTGCCAGCAGTTTGTATGGACGGACGAACACTGAAGCTTTCTTT.